This T cell receptor beta chain was captured by sequencing in a study of PD-L1 blockade in urothelial cancer (dated 2017 in TCRdb). With regard to the full study: All patients started therapy around 2014 and received atezolizumab 1,200 mg intravenously every 3 weeks. Durable clinical benefit meant progression-free survival longer than 6 months, and TCR features were also tested against progression-free and overall survival. About 85% of the 29 patients were identified as males with urothelial cancer of bladder origin, and a prior smoking history was reported by 18 of 29 patients. Somatic, immune and clinical correlates of response to PD-L1 blockade with atezolizumab in urothelial cancer were the focus of an exploratory multi-omic analysis. Patients had an ECOG performance status of 0 or 1 and had received between 0 and 3 prior chemotherapy regimens. In the same patients, whole exome sequencing and RNA sequencing of pretreatment tumors were performed in addition to TCR sequencing. Blood samples yielded a median of around 150,000 T cells and some 80,000 unique TCRs, with median clonality around 0.083. Pretreatment tumor samples and matched peripheral blood, collected serially before and after atezolizumab treatment, underwent TCR sequencing. Just over 28 patients had pretreatment blood TCR-seq, 24 had at least one posttreatment blood collection, and 24 had tumor TCR-seq. Blood samples were analyzed at 3 weeks after treatment start (second dose) and at 6 weeks after treatment start. Nine patients achieved durable clinical benefit and 20 did not.

The sample's time point label, decoded: pretreatment peripheral blood. The cohort included 25 to 35 patients with locally advanced or metastatic urothelial carcinoma who were treated at Memorial Sloan Kettering on a trial protocol. Peripheral blood mononuclear cells were collected pretreatment and during treatment, with between 1 and 8 total time points per patient. The Qiagen DNeasy Blood extraction kit was used to purify genomic DNA from total PBMCs and tumor samples. Collected pretreatment and during treatment, PBMCs were isolated and stored as previously described. This clone showed up just once. Its antigen is unknown. No qualities accompany the bases; no much larger clone lies one base away. Each PCR received spiked-in synthetic TCR analog templates so that absolute template abundance could be estimated from read counts. TCRbeta CDR3 regions were amplified from genomic DNA with bias-controlled V and J gene primers using the immunoSEQ assay. Sequencing of rearranged TCRbeta segments was performed at approximately 20X coverage. Under the source paper's analysis protocol: Sequencing errors were corrected by clustering, and CDR3s were annotated against IMGT so that V, D and J genes could be assigned. Downstream analyses used only productive TCRbeta rearrangements, leaving out any out-of-frame or stop-codon sequences. To compute clonality, Shannon entropy was normalized by the log of the number of unique productive sequences and then subtracted from one. Fisher's exact test with Benjamini-Hochberg correction, at a threshold of adjusted p below 0.01, was used to find clones that differed between time points or between blood and tumor. TCRdb took this table from immuneACCESS and kept in-frame rearrangements with V and J called. Such tables lack part of the clones; where checked against another copy, unresolved V genes explain under half of the gap, and the rest is unexplained. D and trimming come from the DNA, and the V and J calls and clone size come from that table. This sample holds tens of thousands of clones; around four fifths were observed only once. Of the sample, about 6.7% is held by the ten largest clones.

The paper as a whole reports these results and caveats: Improved progression-free and overall survival was associated with having pretreatment peripheral blood TCR clonality below the median. Because of the small sample size (n ≈ 29) and the many exploratory analyses performed, the results are intended to be regarded as hypothesis-generating. Among patients with durable benefit, tumor-associated TCR clones showed greater expansion in peripheral blood 3 weeks after treatment started (n = 22, p = 0.022).

The trim is 0 bases for V and 4 bases for J, with a gap of 13 bases between the germline ends. The CDR1 and CDR2 encoded by the germline V gene are SGHRS and YFSETQ. The CDR3 holds 15 amino acids from the cysteine to the phenylalanine. The read is trimmed to its CDR3 DNA, 45 bases read in frame from base 1. This specimen was PBMCs, taken around atezolizumab (anti-PD-L1) treatment. This receptor was identified in a man aged 40-49 years with urothelial cancer. The receptor chain draws on TRBV5-1 and TRBJ2-5; the D gene is perhaps TRBD1, on 6 matching bases. CDR3 region: CASSLEGGRGETQYF. The nucleotide sequence reads as follows: TGCGCCAGCAGCTTGGAAGGGGGAAGAGGAGAGACCCAGTACTTC.